This T cell receptor (beta chain) appears in the sequencing data of a study of OX40 agonist ivuxolimab in advanced cancers. This clone came up once. Its target is unknown. The junction had 2 bases not matched to a gene; V was cut back by 1 base and J by 10 bases. This CDR3 has 13 amino acids. Germline V gene data show CDR1 as LNHDA and CDR2 as SQIVND (reference sequence). The method was immunoSEQ multiplex PCR; TCRdb's version includes in-frame clones alone and lacks a portion of them. The sample carries tens of thousands of clones, around 89% recorded once. Study-wide results and caveats: Low normalized T-cell clonal expansion was also seen in some nonresponders.

The starting material was CD4+ or CD8+ T cells sorted from blood, obtained in a trial of the OX40 agonist ivuxolimab. This clonotype originated in an adult with an advanced solid tumor such as melanoma, head and neck, liver or kidney cancer. V usage is TRBV19 and J usage is TRBJ2-4; 9 bases map to TRBD2. The CDR3 DNA reads TGTGCCAGTAGTATAGCCCTAGCGGGGATTCAGTACTTC. Residues: CASSIALAGIQYF.